Each of the 23 T cell receptor beta chains below was sequenced from the same sample in a study of CD4 T cells in relation to SARS-CoV-2 and coronaviruses. Before the COVID-19 pandemic, during about 2011-2019, CD4+ T cells were taken from unexposed donors. After roughly ten days of culture, CD4+ T cells were isolated. Antigens of these TCRs are unknown. The method was immunoSEQ multiplex PCR; TCRdb's version includes in-frame clones alone and lacks a portion of them. Altogether 25,000 or so clones are present, approximately 78% being singletons, with the ten largest covering about 15%. Specimen: CD4+ T cells from PBMCs, cultured in vitro. The receptors originated from a human donor in good health.

The rearrangement joins TRBV7-9 to TRBJ2-7, with TRBD2 as a possible D gene (6 bases). CDR3 length: 13 residues. Between the trimmed V and J ends, which lost 5 bases and 5 bases, there was a span of 13 bases. CDR1 is SEHNR and CDR2 is FQNEAQ in the germline V gene (reference sequence). CDR3 in DNA: TGTGCCAGCAGCCCCGCAGGAGGGAACGAGCAGTACTTC. It encodes CASSPAGGNEQYF.

The chain employs TRBV5-1 and TRBJ2-7, with 9 nucleotides matching TRBD2. This CDR3 spans 15 amino acids. V was pared by 2 bases and J by 3 bases, with 6 bases of the junction left unmatched. CDR1 is SGHRS and CDR2 is YFSETQ in the germline V gene. The CDR3 DNA is TGCGCCAGCAGCTTCCAGGGTAGCGGGAGCTACGAGCAGTACTTC. It codes for CASSFQGSGSYEQYF.

The V call is TRBV11-3, the J call TRBJ2-5; 7 bases agree with TRBD2. CDR3 length: 14 residues. V gave up 5 bases and J gave up 6 bases; unmatched junction bases: 9. Germline loops: CDR1 SGHNT, CDR2 YENEEA. CDR3 sequence: CASSPRAGEQTQYF. CDR3 bases: TGTGCCAGCAGCCCGCGGGCGGGAGAACAGACCCAGTACTTC.

This chain joins TRBV5-1 and TRBJ1-6; the D is unclear. V dropped 3 bases and J dropped 7 bases, with 17 bases sitting between them. Germline CDR1 and CDR2: SGHRS and YFSETQ. CDR3 length: 16 amino acids. The CDR3 here is CASSYGRGPLNSPLHF. As DNA, the CDR3 is TGCGCCAGCAGCTACGGGAGAGGGCCCCTAAATTCACCCCTCCACTTT.

V and J are TRBV19 and TRBJ2-3; D uncertain. Germline V CDR1 and CDR2: LNHDA, SQIVND (reference sequence). Trimming removed 1 base from V and 4 bases from J, with 6 bases in between. CDR3 length equals 13 residues. CDR3 DNA sequence: TGTGCCAGTAGTATAGGGAGACCAGATACGCAGTATTTT. It codes for CASSIGRPDTQYF.

V is TRBV11-2 and J is TRBJ1-4; D is unclear. There are 14 residues in the CDR3. The V gene's germline CDR1 is SGHAT and CDR2 FQNNGV. Trimming removed 2 bases at V and 6 bases at J, with 10 bases between. CDR3 sequence (DNA): TGTGCCAGCAGCTTACTTTCTCGAGATGAAAAACTGTTTTTT. The encoded protein is CASSLLSRDEKLFF.

This clone was seen a handful of times. J is TRBJ1-2 and V is TRBV25-1, with 9 bases matching TRBD1. The junction had 9 bases not matched to a gene; V was cut back by 8 bases and J by 8 bases. Germline CDR1 reads MGHDK; CDR2 reads SYGVNS. The CDR3 spans 13 residues. The CDR3 is CASAGTGNGGYTF. The CDR3 DNA sequence: TGTGCCAGCGCCGGGACAGGGAATGGCGGCTACACCTTC.

There are a few counts of this clone. This sequence joins TRBV9 and TRBJ1-5; D is ambiguous. V was shortened by 0 bases and J by 3 bases, with 10 bases between the two germline ends. CDR1 is SGDLS and CDR2 is YYNGEE in the germline V gene. This CDR3 region has 15 residues. The CDR3 nucleotides are TGTGCCAGCAGCGTAGAGGACGGTCTCAATCAGCCCCAGCATTTT. This sequence encodes CASSVEDGLNQPQHF.

This clone has a single count. The chain recombines TRBV6-5 with TRBJ2-3; D is unclear. V shed 5 bases and J shed 3 bases, with 9 bases lying between them. In germline, CDR1 is MNHEY, CDR2 SVGAGI. This CDR3 is built from 13 residues. The CDR3: CASSRLGTDTQYF. The DNA of the CDR3 is TGTGCCAGCAGTCGACTCGGGACAGATACGCAGTATTTT.

The chain combines TRBV19 with TRBJ2-5; 9 bases align to TRBD2. V shed 5 bases and J 5 bases; nucleotides not matched to a gene: 18. Germline V gene lookup returns CDR1 LNHDA and CDR2 SQIVND (reference sequence). The CDR3 extends over 18 amino acids. As DNA, the CDR3 is TGTGCCAGTAGTCCAAATTGGGATAGCGGGAGACTGCGGGAGACCCAGTACTTC. Residues: CASSPNWDSGRLRETQYF.

The V gene is TRBV30, the J gene TRBJ1-1, with D perhaps matching TRBD1 (5 bases). Per the germline V gene, CDR1 is GTSNPN and CDR2 is SVGIG (reference sequence). The V end lost 0 bases, the J end lost 8 bases, and 10 bases lay between the germline ends. The CDR3 spans 12 residues. CDR3 nucleotides: TGTGCCTGGAGTGTAGGGGCTGAAGAAGCTTTCTTT. It encodes CAWSVGAEEAFF.

The J gene is TRBJ1-2, the V gene TRBV3-1 (or the pseudogene TRBV3-2), with TRBD1 matching 9 bases. Trimming took 6 bases from V and 8 from J; bases not matched to a gene: 4. In germline, CDR1 is LGHDT, CDR2 YNNKEL (reference sequence). The CDR3 runs 12 residues. DNA for the CDR3: TGTGCCAGCAGGGATACAGGGGGCGGCTACACCTTC. It is translated as CASRDTGGGYTF.

A few counts support this clone. The J gene is TRBJ2-7, the V gene TRBV19, with a weak D call TRBD1 (6 bases). Germline V gives CDR1 LNHDA, CDR2 SQIVND (reference sequence). Trimming removed 5 bases from V and 1 base from J, with 12 bases in between. This CDR3 contains 14 residues. Written as DNA, the CDR3 is TGTGCCAGTAGTGACTCGACAGGATCCTACGAGCAGTACTTC. This translates into CASSDSTGSYEQYF.

J is TRBJ2-1 and V is TRBV24-1; D is unclear. The ends were cut back, 3 bases at V and 10 bases at J, with 12 bases in the middle. Germline CDR1 KGHDR, CDR2 SFDVKD. This CDR3 region has 13 residues. CDR3 DNA: TGTGCCACCAGTGATGGTTATCTCCTAGAGCAGTTCTTC. Amino acid sequence: CATSDGYLLEQFF.

This chain links TRBV19 with TRBJ2-6, with D unclear. The germline V and J ends were trimmed by 4 bases and 0 bases, with 16 bases remaining between them. This CDR3 is built from 18 residues. In germline, CDR1 is LNHDA, CDR2 SQIVND (reference sequence). The CDR3 region is CASSKLIRVGSGANVLTF. The CDR3 coding sequence is TGTGCCAGTAGTAAGCTGATTCGGGTCGGCTCTGGGGCCAACGTCCTGACTTTC.

The chain employs TRBV6-5 and TRBJ1-1; the D is unclear. The CDR3 contains 12 residues. The germline gives CDR1 MNHEY, CDR2 SVGAGI. V lost 2 bases, J lost 8 bases, and 9 bases lay in between. Here the CDR3 reads CASSYPTGEAFF. CDR3 in DNA: TGTGCCAGCAGTTACCCGACGGGCGAAGCTTTCTTT.

The chain carries TRBV7-2 and TRBJ1-2; possibly TRBD1 for D (6 bases). CDR3 length: 13 residues. CDR1 is SGHTA and CDR2 is FQGNSA in the germline V gene. Trimming stripped 9 bases from V and 5 bases from J, with 16 bases between. The CDR3 DNA is TGTGCCAGTAAACAGGGCCGGGCGTATGGCTACACCTTC. This translates into CASKQGRAYGYTF.

This clone came up a few times. The chain couples TRBV6-5 to TRBJ1-6; 8 positions match TRBD1. The V and J ends lost 5 bases and 7 bases, in that order; junction bases with no gene match: 1. The CDR3 spans 13 residues. CDR1 MNHEY and CDR2 SVGAGI come from the germline V gene. In DNA, the CDR3 is TGTGCCAGCAGTCGACAGGGGAATTCACCCCTCCACTTT. Residues: CASSRQGNSPLHF.

This rearrangement joins TRBV18 to TRBJ2-7, with no clear D. V dropped 2 bases and J dropped 2 bases, with 13 bases sitting between them. CDR1 and CDR2 from the germline V gene are KGHSH and LQKENI. This CDR3 spans 15 amino acids. The CDR3 here is CASSPGAAEPYEQYF. The CDR3 nucleotides read TGTGCCAGCTCACCAGGCGCGGCTGAACCCTACGAGCAGTACTTC. The full variable domain, in which reference TRBV18 and TRBJ2-7 provide the parts outside the CDR3, is NAGVMQNPRHLVRRRGQEARLRCSPMKGHSHVYWYRQLPEEGLKFMVYLQKENIIDESGMPKERFSAEFPKEGPSILRIQQVVRGDSAAYFCASSPGAAEPYEQYFGPGTRLTVT.

The V and J genes are TRBV11-2 and TRBJ2-1, with 8 bases aligning to TRBD2. Looked up from germline, CDR1 is SGHAT and CDR2 is FQNNGV. The V segment lost 3 bases and the J segment 4 bases; nucleotides outside the gene matches: 11. The CDR3 loop spans 17 amino acids. The CDR3 bases are TGTGCCAGCAGCTTTAAAACTAGCGGAGCGTCTTACAATGAGCAGTTCTTC. This sequence encodes CASSFKTSGASYNEQFF.

The CDR3 reads CASSQGGLIKNEQFF. The CDR3 nucleotides read TGTGCCAGCAGCCAAGGGGGGCTCATCAAGAATGAGCAGTTCTTC. The V gene is TRBV7-8, the J gene TRBJ2-1, with D tentatively TRBD1 or TRBD2 (6 bases each). The CDR3 sequence is 15 residues long. The germline CDR1 and CDR2 sequences are SGHVS and FQNEAQ. With 5 bases removed from V and 7 bases from J, the gap between germline ends came to 18 bases.

The V gene is TRBV30, the J gene TRBJ2-7; D is ambiguous. This CDR3 spans 12 amino acids. Germline loops: CDR1 GTSNPN, CDR2 SVGIG (reference sequence). Trimming removed 6 bases at V and 2 bases at J, with 11 bases between. The CDR3 loop is CACWNGPYEQYF. In nucleotides, the CDR3 is TGTGCCTGTTGGAATGGGCCCTACGAGCAGTACTTC.

The rearrangement joins TRBV30 to TRBJ2-7, with D perhaps TRBD2 (5 bases). The ends were cut back, 7 bases at V and 2 bases at J, with 18 bases in the middle. The CDR3 length is 14 residues. Germline CDR1 is GTSNPN and CDR2 is SVGIG (reference sequence). CDR3 sequence: CASTGPSLAYEQYF. The CDR3, as DNA: TGTGCCTCGACGGGCCCTTCACTAGCCTACGAGCAGTACTTC.